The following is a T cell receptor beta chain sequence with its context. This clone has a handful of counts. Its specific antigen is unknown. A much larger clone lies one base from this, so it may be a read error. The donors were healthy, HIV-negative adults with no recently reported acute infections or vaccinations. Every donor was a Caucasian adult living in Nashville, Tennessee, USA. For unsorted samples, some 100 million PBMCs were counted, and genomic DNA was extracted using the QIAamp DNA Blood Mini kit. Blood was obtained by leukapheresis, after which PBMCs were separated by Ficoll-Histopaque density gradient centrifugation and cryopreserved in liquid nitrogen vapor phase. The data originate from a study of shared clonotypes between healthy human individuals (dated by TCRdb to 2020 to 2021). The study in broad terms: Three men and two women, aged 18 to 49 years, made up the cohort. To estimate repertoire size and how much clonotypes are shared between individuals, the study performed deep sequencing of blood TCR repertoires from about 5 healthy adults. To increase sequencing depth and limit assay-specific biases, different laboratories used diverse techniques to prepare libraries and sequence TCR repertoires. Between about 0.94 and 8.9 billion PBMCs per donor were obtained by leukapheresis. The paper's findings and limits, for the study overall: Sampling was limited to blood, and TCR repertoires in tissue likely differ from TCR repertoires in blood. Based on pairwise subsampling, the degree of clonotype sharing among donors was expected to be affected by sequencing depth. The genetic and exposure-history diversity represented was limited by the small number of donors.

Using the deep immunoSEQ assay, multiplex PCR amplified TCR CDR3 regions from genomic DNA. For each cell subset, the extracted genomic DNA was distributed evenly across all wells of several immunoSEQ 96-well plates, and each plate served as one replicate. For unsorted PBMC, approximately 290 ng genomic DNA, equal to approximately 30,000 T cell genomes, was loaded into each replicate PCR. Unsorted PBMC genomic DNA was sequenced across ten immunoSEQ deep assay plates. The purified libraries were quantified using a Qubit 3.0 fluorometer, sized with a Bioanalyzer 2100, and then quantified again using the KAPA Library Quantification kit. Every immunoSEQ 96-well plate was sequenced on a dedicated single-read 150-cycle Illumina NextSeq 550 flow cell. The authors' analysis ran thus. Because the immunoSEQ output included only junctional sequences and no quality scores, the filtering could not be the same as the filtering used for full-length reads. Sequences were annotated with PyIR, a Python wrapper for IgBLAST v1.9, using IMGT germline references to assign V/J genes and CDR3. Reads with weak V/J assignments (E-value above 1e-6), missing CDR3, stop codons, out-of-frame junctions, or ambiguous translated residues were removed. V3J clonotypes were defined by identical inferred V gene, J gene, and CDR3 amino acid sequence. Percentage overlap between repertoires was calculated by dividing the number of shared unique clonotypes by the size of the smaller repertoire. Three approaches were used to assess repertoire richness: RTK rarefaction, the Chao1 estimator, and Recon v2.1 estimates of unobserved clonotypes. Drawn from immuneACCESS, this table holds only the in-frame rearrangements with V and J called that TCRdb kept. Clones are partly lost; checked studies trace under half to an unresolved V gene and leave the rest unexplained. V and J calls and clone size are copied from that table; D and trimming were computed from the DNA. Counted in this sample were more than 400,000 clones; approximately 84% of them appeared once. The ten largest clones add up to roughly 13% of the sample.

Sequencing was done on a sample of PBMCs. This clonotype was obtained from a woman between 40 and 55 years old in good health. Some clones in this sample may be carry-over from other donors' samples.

The CDR3 region reads CASSPRDRVYNEQFF. The bases read TGTGCCAGCAGCCCCCGGGACAGGGTTTACAATGAGCAGTTCTTC. This chain joins TRBV7-9 to TRBJ2-1, with 9 central nucleotides matching TRBD1. From the cysteine through the phenylalanine, the CDR3 covers 15 amino acids. Only the CDR3 portion is preserved as DNA: 45 bases, with reading frame beginning at the first base. The germline V and J ends show losses of 5 bases and 4 bases respectively, and no gene match explains 6 bases of the junction. CDR1 and CDR2, looked up from the germline V gene (reference sequence), are SEHNR and FQNEAQ.